The TCR beta chain under discussion was sequenced for a study of cytomegalovirus exposure and HLA in healthy donors. As for the study in general: For the 300 to 400 genotyped donors, roughly 81% fell within the Caucasian-associated ancestry cluster.

Concerning this clone itself: Its cognate antigen is unknown.

Overall study findings and caveats: High specificity and sensitivity for cytomegalovirus status were reported for the classifier.

Likely unrecorded immune exposures existed in these nominally healthy donors. CDR1 and CDR2 from the germline V gene are SEHNR and FQNEAQ (reference sequence). Deletions cut 5 bases from V and 1 base from J, with 14 bases between. The CDR3 loop spans 15 amino acids. PCR employed 60 Vbeta and 13 Jbeta primers. As handled by the study authors: About 10 million shared chains were among roughly 81 million unique TCR beta chains counted in a later analysis. Generated by immunoSEQ multiplex PCR, the TCRdb table keeps only in-frame clones and is missing some. V, J and clone size were drawn from that table, and D and trimming were deduced from the DNA. This sample yields approximately 88,000 clones, of which roughly 72% are seen a single time; approximately 5.1% belongs to the top ten.

The chain employs TRBV7-9 and TRBJ2-5, with a possible D match to TRBD2 (5 bases). The origin of this receptor is a man younger than 45 in good health and CMV-seropositive. The specimen was PBMCs. CDR3 protein: CASSDPGGLQETQYF. The CDR3, as DNA: TGTGCCAGCAGCGACCCAGGCGGGCTCCAAGAGACCCAGTACTTC.